Detailed here is one T cell receptor (beta chain). Its antigen is not identified. These data belong to a study of cytomegalovirus exposure and HLA in healthy donors. Primers included in the PCR were 60 Vbeta and 13 Jbeta primers. Produced via immunoSEQ multiplex PCR; TCRdb's table is partial and in-frame only. This repertoire shows about 160,000 clones, around 80% found once; its top ten account for around 4.3%. The CDR3 runs 15 residues. CDR1 SGHTA and CDR2 FQGNSA come from the germline V gene. With V trimmed by 0 bases and J by 9 bases, 7 bases remained unmatched. Overall study findings and caveats: Reportedly, fewer N-insertions than the approximately 650-donor mean appeared in an Asian-associated ancestry cluster in a later analysis.

Sequencing was done on a sample of PBMCs. V usage is TRBV7-2 and J usage is TRBJ2-5, with TRBD2 matching over 10 bases. The clonotype originates from a woman between 45 and 65 years old in good health and CMV-seropositive. CDR3 loop: CASSLASSAGGPQYF. CDR3 in DNA: TGTGCCAGCAGCTTAGCGAGTTCAGCGGGGGGGCCCCAGTACTTC. Full variable domain (outside the CDR3, taken from reference TRBV7-2 and TRBJ2-5): GAGVSQSPSNKVTEKGKDVELRCDPISGHTALYWYRQSLGQGLEFLIYFQGNSAPDKSGLPSDRFSAERTGGSVSTLTIQRTQQEDSAVYLCASSLASSAGGPQYFGPGTRLLVL.